The sequence of this TCR beta chain was determined in a study of cytomegalovirus exposure and HLA in healthy donors. Overall study findings and caveats: Prior analysis indicated that the majority of TCR beta V segments exhibited productivity approximately 90% or approximately 30% of the time.

PCR primers comprised 60 Vbeta and 13 Jbeta primers. The assay was immunoSEQ multiplex PCR, and TCRdb's table has in-frame clones only and misses some. The table for this sample gives about 51,000 clones. The V segment lost 5 bases and the J segment 4 bases; nucleotides outside the gene matches: 7. The germline V gene has CDR1 SEHNR and CDR2 FQNEAQ (reference sequence). This CDR3 has 15 residues. On this clone: Its matching antigen is unknown.

The sample comprised PBMCs. The rearrangement uses TRBV7-9 and TRBJ1-4, with TRBD1 matching 7 bases. The sequence came from a man between 40 and 49 years old in good health and CMV-seropositive. The CDR3 sequence: CASSGTGQDNEKLFF. The CDR3, as DNA: TGTGCCAGCAGCGGGACCGGACAGGATAATGAAAAACTGTTTTTT.